This T cell receptor (beta chain) was sequenced for a study of cytomegalovirus exposure and HLA in healthy donors. Points from the study as a whole: An analysis was carried out later, and it reportedly showed fewer N-insertions in an Asian-associated ancestry cluster than the approximately 710-donor mean.

The CDR3 sequence is 14 residues long. The germline V and J ends were trimmed by 5 bases and 5 bases, with 13 bases remaining between them. Germline V gene data show CDR1 as MNHNY and CDR2 as SVGAGI (reference sequence). Comment on this clone: The antigen remains unidentified.

Use of 60 Vbeta and 13 Jbeta primers characterized the PCR. Assay: immunoSEQ multiplex PCR; the TCRdb copy retains only in-frame clones and omits some. The sample has around 200,000 clones, over 75% seen once. The sample was PBMCs. This receptor was taken from a middle-aged man in good health and CMV-seropositive. This chain uses TRBV6-6 with TRBJ1-5, with no clear D. This CDR3 is CASSTGFPYQPQHF. The DNA of the CDR3 is TGTGCCAGCAGTACCGGGTTCCCGTATCAGCCCCAGCATTTT.